The sequence of this T cell receptor beta chain was determined in a study of cytotoxic CD8 clonotypes in ibrutinib-treated CLL. A few counts support this clone. The intended depth for sequencing was 1 in 200,000 to 1 in 1 million T cells. Data came from immunoSEQ multiplex PCR; TCRdb stores just in-frame clones and leaves some out. The table shows some 92,000 clones, with over 60% occurring only once. This CDR3 region has 15 residues. Trimming cost V 5 bases and J 1 base, with 12 bases left between them. In germline, CDR1 is MNHNS, CDR2 SASEGT. Specimen: PBMCs, collected after 24 months of ibrutinib treatment. The clonotype originates from a human donor with chronic lymphocytic leukemia. The chain is built from TRBV6-1 and TRBJ1-5; a weak D match, TRBD1 (6 bases). The CDR3 reads CASSLDRISNQPQHF. For the CDR3, the DNA is TGTGCCAGCAGTCTGGACAGAATAAGCAATCAGCCCCAGCATTTT.